This is a list of T cell receptor beta chains from one sample in a study of T cell responses to AZD1222 COVID-19 vaccine. Clones were read by immunoSEQ multiplex PCR, and TCRdb kept only the in-frame ones, dropping some. The table lists about 75,000 clones, approximately 89% of them singletons. The material was peripheral blood, obtained 28 days after the second dose of the MenACWY control vaccine. The origin of the receptors is an adult who received the MenACWY meningococcal vaccine as a control. The CDR3 runs from the conserved cysteine through the conserved F or W. A D gene is named only where the DNA matches it firmly. The size of a clone is reported for some rows only, either as once, few or many, or as a class for expanded clones.

D gene	J gene	clone size	V gene	CDR3 DNA	CDR3 protein
TRBD1	TRBJ1-2	NA	TRBV4-3	TGCGCCAGCAGCCAAGGGAGACAGGGGCAGGCCTATGGCTACACCTTC	CASSQGRQGQAYGYTF
NA	TRBJ2-7	NA	TRBV6-6	TGTGCCAGCAGTTACTCCCTGGGAGCAGGAGTTTACGAGCAGTACTTC	CASSYSLGAGVYEQYF
NA	TRBJ1-5	NA	TRBV5-6	TGTGCCAGCAGCATACGACAGCATAATCAGCCCCAGCATTTT	CASSIRQHNQPQHF
NA	TRBJ1-2	NA	TRBV3-1/TRBV3-2	TGTGCCAGCAGCCCTTGGGACACTATCAGTAACTATGGCTACACCTTC	CASSPWDTISNYGYTF
NA	TRBJ1-1	NA	TRBV7-9	TGTGCCAGCAGCTTAGGGGACCAGGGACTTGCTTTCTTT	CASSLGDQGLAFF
NA	TRBJ2-5	NA	TRBV28	TGTGCCAGCAGTACCTCGGGGGACCCGCGGGGAGAGACCCAGTACTTC	CASSTSGDPRGETQYF
NA	TRBJ1-6	few	TRBV6-5	TGTGCCAGCAGTTACGGGACGGGGACGATGAATTCACCCCTCCACTTT	CASSYGTGTMNSPLHF
NA	TRBJ1-4	NA	TRBV7-2	TGTGCCAGCAGCTTGGACTTGGGAAAACTGTTTTTT	CASSLDLGKLFF
NA	TRBJ2-5	NA	TRBV7-8	TGTGCCAGCAGCTTAGGGAGGGAAGCCCAAGAGACCCAGTACTTC	CASSLGREAQETQYF
NA	TRBJ2-7	NA	TRBV7-2	TGTGCCAGCAGCTTTAAAGCGGCCACGGCCTACGAGCAGTACTTC	CASSFKAATAYEQYF
NA	TRBJ1-1	NA	TRBV6-5	TGTGCCAGCAGTTACGGGGGAATGAACACTGAAGCTTTCTTT	CASSYGGMNTEAFF
NA	TRBJ1-3	NA	TRBV29-1	TGCAGCGCTCACACCGGCTCTGGAAACACCATATATTTT	CSAHTGSGNTIYF
TRBD1	TRBJ2-4	NA	TRBV6-6	TGTGCCAGCAGTGGATCCGGGACAGGGTTAGCCAAAAACATTCAGTACTTC	CASSGSGTGLAKNIQYF
TRBD1	TRBJ2-7	once	TRBV7-2	TGTGCCAGCAGCTTAGTTGGGACAGGGGCCTACGAGCAGTACTTC	CASSLVGTGAYEQYF
NA	TRBJ1-5	NA	TRBV7-8	TGTGCCAGCAGCTTAGCCGAGGCGAGGGATGGCCAGCCCCAGCATTTT	CASSLAEARDGQPQHF
NA	TRBJ2-3	NA	TRBV20-1	TGCAGTGCTAGGGAAGGGTTTCCGCAGTATTTT	CSAREGFPQYF
NA	TRBJ1-6	NA	TRBV19	TGTGCCAGTAGGGTCGACAGTAGCTCCTATAATTCACCCCTCCACTTT	CASRVDSSSYNSPLHF
NA	TRBJ1-6	NA	TRBV5-1	TGCGCCAGCCAACCCGACGGCAATTCACCCCTCCACTTT	CASQPDGNSPLHF
NA	TRBJ1-6	NA	TRBV28	TGTGCCAGCAGGGGGGTTGGGTCCTATAATTCACCCCTCCACTTT	CASRGVGSYNSPLHF
NA	TRBJ1-6	NA	TRBV13	TGTGCCAGCAGATTAACAAGAAGCTCCTATAATTCACCCCTCCACTTT	CASRLTRSSYNSPLHF
TRBD1	TRBJ2-3	NA	TRBV11-2	TGTGCCAGCAGCTTAAACCCGGGACAGGGTAGCACAGATACGCAGTATTTT	CASSLNPGQGSTDTQYF
NA	TRBJ1-2	NA	TRBV9	TGTGCCAGCAGCGTAGCGGCCGGTCAGGGCTATGGCTACACCTTC	CASSVAAGQGYGYTF
TRBD1	TRBJ1-5	NA	TRBV28	TGTGCCAGCAGTTTTTTCAGGGGGCGTCAGCCCCAGCATTTT	CASSFFRGRQPQHF
NA	TRBJ1-3	NA	TRBV28	TGTGCCAGCAGCAAAAGTGGAAACACCATATATTTT	CASSKSGNTIYF
TRBD1	TRBJ2-3	NA	TRBV28	TGTGCCAGCAGTTTGGACAGGGGGACCGATACGCAGTATTTT	CASSLDRGTDTQYF
TRBD2	TRBJ2-7	NA	TRBV28	TGTGCCAGCAGTTCTGCGGGGGGTGTCGACTACGAGCAGTACTTC	CASSSAGGVDYEQYF
NA	TRBJ1-2	NA	TRBV15	TGTGCCACCAGCAGAGGGGCCTCCACCTATGGCTACACCTTC	CATSRGASTYGYTF
NA	TRBJ1-2	NA	TRBV27	TGTGCCAGCAGTCTATCTTCCGGGGTCGGCTACACCTTC	CASSLSSGVGYTF
NA	TRBJ1-3	NA	TRBV19	TGTGCCAGTAGTATCGGCTCTGGAAACACCATATATTTT	CASSIGSGNTIYF
NA	TRBJ2-3	NA	TRBV5-6	TGTGCCAGCAGCCCCAAGACAGGACCAGATACGCAGTATTTT	CASSPKTGPDTQYF
NA	TRBJ2-7	NA	TRBV11-1	TGTGCCAGCAGCTTAGATGGGAAAGGGTCCTACGAGCAGTACTTC	CASSLDGKGSYEQYF
NA	TRBJ2-3	NA	TRBV4-1	TGCGCCAGCAGCCAAGCGGGCGCAGATACGCAGTATTTT	CASSQAGADTQYF
NA	TRBJ1-6	NA	TRBV14	TGTGCCAGCAGACCCGGTATGCATTCACCCCTCCACTTT	CASRPGMHSPLHF
TRBD1	TRBJ2-7	once	TRBV2	TGTGCCAGCATTCCGACAGGGGCCTCCTACGAGCAGTACTTC	CASIPTGASYEQYF
NA	TRBJ1-5	NA	TRBV15	TGTGCCACCAGCAGAGATCTCTCAGATCAGCCCCAGCATTTT	CATSRDLSDQPQHF
NA	TRBJ1-1	NA	TRBV30	TGTGCCTGGAGTAATCTAGATGGGGGATCGGGCACTGAAGCTTTCTTT	CAWSNLDGGSGTEAFF
NA	TRBJ2-1	NA	TRBV19	TGTGCCAGTAGTATGACAGGGGAGGGGGACAATGAGCAGTTCTTC	CASSMTGEGDNEQFF
TRBD1	TRBJ1-1	NA	TRBV5-1	TGCGCCAGCAGCGCCTCACGACAGGGGAGAAGAACTGAAGCTTTCTTT	CASSASRQGRRTEAFF
NA	TRBJ2-5	NA	TRBV7-3	TGTGCCAGCAGCTTAATGGTCCAAGAGACCCAGTACTTC	CASSLMVQETQYF
NA	TRBJ2-7	NA	TRBV4-2	TGTGCCAGCAGCCAAGCTGGACCTACTGCCTACGAGCAGTACTTC	CASSQAGPTAYEQYF
NA	TRBJ2-5	NA	TRBV5-1	TGCGCCAGCAGCGAACAAGAGACCCAGTACTTC	CASSEQETQYF
NA	TRBJ1-4	NA	TRBV2	TGTGCCAGCAGTTTTACCGGGCGTAATGAAAAACTGTTTTTT	CASSFTGRNEKLFF
TRBD1	TRBJ2-3	few	TRBV24-1	TGTGCCACCAGTGAATTACAGGGGGCGGGGAGTACAGATACGCAGTATTTT	CATSELQGAGSTDTQYF
NA	TRBJ1-1	once	TRBV20-1	TGCAGTGCTAGTCGGGGGCGGGACACTGAAGCTTTCTTT	CSASRGRDTEAFF